This T cell receptor beta chain appears in the sequencing data of a study of neurological immune-mediated disorders. This clonotype has a count of ten or more. Time point in this sample: longitudinal time-point 1 (baseline). CDR1 is DFQATT and CDR2 is SNEGSKA in the germline V gene (reference sequence). This CDR3 has 11 amino acids. MiXCR was run by TCRdb on the 5' RACE reads, yielding one entry per CDR3 protein. There are 64,000 or so distinct CDR3 sequences in the sample; about 9.4% occur only once, and 9.5% to 10% lies in the top ten. The clonotype comes from a man aged 25 to 40 in good health. Sequenced material: PBMCs. The chain links TRBV20-1 to TRBJ1-1, with D uncertain. CDR3 loop: CIPQDGVDAFF. The CDR3 DNA is TGCATACCTCAGGACGGGGTAGACGCTTTCTTT.